Only a few counts were recorded for the clone carrying this T cell receptor beta chain. Antigen specificity is unknown. This record belongs to a study of T-cell reconstitution after alpha-beta-depleted transplantation in children. Whole-study results and caveats: Several hundred graft clones that had expanded were reportedly the source of alpha-beta T cells about two months after transplant. In some patients, recipient T cells and intrathymic progenitors surviving conditioning explained high day-60 diversity. Newly generated T cells supplied most T-cell counts and diversity one year post-transplant.

The CDR3 covers 14 residues. V was clipped by 2 bases and J by 0 bases, with 7 bases between them. Looked up from germline, CDR1 is MGHRA and CDR2 is YSYEKL. Preparation of the TCRbeta library was carried out with unique molecular identifiers. TCRdb redid the calling of the PCR reads with MiXCR, one entry per CDR3 protein. This table holds about 240,000 distinct CDR3 sequences, around 25% found once. The rearrangement links TRBV4-1 to TRBJ2-5, with a possible D match to TRBD1 (5 bases). The source of this sequence is a girl aged 2-9 years with Fanconi anemia, due to receive a stem cell transplant. Sequences were derived from PBMCs, sampled before TCRalphabeta/CD19-depleted stem cell transplant. Here the CDR3 reads CASSQRQNQETQYF. In nucleotides, the CDR3 is TGCGCCAGCAGCCAAAGACAGAACCAAGAGACCCAGTACTTC.